This TCR beta chain was identified in a study of T cells in Graves' hyperthyroidism and ophthalmopathy. Study-wide points: The model's output predicted ophthalmopathy at a median of 6.5 months prior to onset. Also found in blood were most expanded thyroid clonotypes above 0.001.

There are a few counts of this clonotype. The antigen is not known. This CDR3 has 12 amino acids. CDR1 and CDR2 from the germline V gene are SGHAT and FQNNGV. Trimming shortened V by 4 bases and J by 4 bases, and 7 bases separated the two germline ends. RNA transcripts gave rise to amplified TCR beta CDR3 regions. In the first-round RT-PCR of the TCR CDR3, the HTBI primer set was used. Each CDR3 protein is one row after TCRdb ran MiXCR on the multiplex PCR reads. The sample lists approximately 300,000 distinct CDR3 sequences; roughly 19% were seen once. Input material: blood. The chain is built from TRBV11-2 and TRBJ1-2; no definite D call. This TCR came from a man in his fifties or sixties with Graves' ophthalmopathy. CDR3 region: CASSSLSYGYTF. CDR3 DNA sequence: TGTGCCAGCAGCTCCCTTAGCTATGGCTACACCTTC.